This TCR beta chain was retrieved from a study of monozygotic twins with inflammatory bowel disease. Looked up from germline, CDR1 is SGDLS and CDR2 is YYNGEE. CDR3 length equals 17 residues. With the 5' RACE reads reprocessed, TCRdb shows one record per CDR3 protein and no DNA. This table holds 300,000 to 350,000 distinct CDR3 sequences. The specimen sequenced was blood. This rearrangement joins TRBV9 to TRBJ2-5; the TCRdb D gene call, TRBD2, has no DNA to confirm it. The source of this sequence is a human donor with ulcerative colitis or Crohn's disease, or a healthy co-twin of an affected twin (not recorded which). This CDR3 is CASSAATSGGHQETQYF.